This T cell receptor (beta chain) is drawn from a study of blood T cell repertoires in COVID-19. In the study overall: Material from acute and convalescent COVID-19 was sourced from the United States, Italy and Spain. T cells, B-cell-depleted T cells, or PBMCs provided the cDNA or gDNA that served as material.

This CDR3 contains 15 residues. Germline CDR1 reads SGDLS; CDR2 reads YYNGEE. Trimming removed 0 bases at V and 0 bases at J, with 7 bases between. Study processing details: Estimated nucleated cell counts came from reference gene primer amplification. Clones were sequenced by immunoSEQ multiplex PCR, and TCRdb holds only the in-frame ones, with some missing. V and J calls and clone size come straight from that table; D and trimming were deduced from the DNA. The table lists around 150,000 clones, roughly nine tenths of them singletons, with about 4.1% in the top ten. The sequencing input was peripheral blood. The chain joins TRBV9 to TRBJ2-1, with D unclear. The sequence came from a woman between 55 and 75 years old with active or convalescent COVID-19. CDR3 in DNA: TGTGCCAGCAGCGTAGATACAGCCTCCTACAATGAGCAGTTCTTC. It yields the protein CASSVDTASYNEQFF.